These T cell receptor beta chains were read from a single sample in a study of post-analysis software for immune sequencing data. TCRdb redid the calling of the PCR reads with MiXCR, one entry per CDR3 protein. This sample yields hundreds of thousands of distinct CDR3 sequences, of which approximately 38% are seen a single time; approximately 7.7% belongs to the top ten. The sequencing input was blood. These receptors originate from a girl aged 2-10 years with multiple sclerosis. Both conserved end residues are part of each CDR3. A D gene is named only where the DNA matches it firmly. The size entry is marked missing in some rows and otherwise reads once, few, many or a size class.

TRBJ2-1,14,TRBD1,TRBV12-3/TRBV12-4,NA,TGTGCCAGCAGTCCCACGACAGGGATCAATGAGCAGTTCTTC,CASSPTTGINEQFF
TRBJ2-1,17,NA,TRBV15,many,TGTGCCACCAGCAGACACTCCATAGCGAGGGTTGGGAATGAGCAGTTCTTC,CATSRHSIARVGNEQFF
TRBJ2-1,16,NA,TRBV28,NA,TGTGCCAGCAGTTATTTTTTTATTTCCCTTTCCAATGAGCAGTTCTTC,CASSYFFISLSNEQFF
TRBJ2-7,14,TRBD2,TRBV18,few,TGTGCCAGCTCCCCGGGACTAGGAGACTACGAGCAGTACTTC,CASSPGLGDYEQYF
TRBJ1-1,14,NA,TRBV5-1,NA,TGCGCCAGTAGACTGGTGGACGGGAACACTGAAGCTTTCTTT,CASRLVDGNTEAFF
TRBJ2-7,13,TRBD1,TRBV29-1,few,TGCAGCGGGCAAGACAGGGGAAACTACGAGCAGTACTTC,CSGQDRGNYEQYF
TRBJ2-7,12,NA,TRBV29-1,many,TGCAGCGTTGAAGATAGCTCCTACGAGCAGTACTTC,CSVEDSSYEQYF
TRBJ2-7,15,NA,TRBV4-3,few,TGCGCCAGCAGCCAATCCCCATGGGCCCCCTACGAGCAGTACTTC,CASSQSPWAPYEQYF
TRBJ2-3,13,NA,TRBV5-1,NA,TGCGCCAGCAGCTTACACGACACAGATACGCAGTATTTT,CASSLHDTDTQYF
TRBJ1-1,16,NA,TRBV5-5,NA,TGTGCCAGCACCTGGTACAGAGAAGGCATGAGCACTGAAGCTTTCTTT,CASTWYREGMSTEAFF
TRBJ2-1,14,TRBD2,TRBV20-1,once,TGCAGTGCTAGCGTGACTAGCGGGAGCGGGGAGCAGTTCTTC,CSASVTSGSGEQFF
TRBJ2-4,17,TRBD2,TRBV29-1,NA,TGCAGCGGCAGACTAGCGGGAGGGCCCGGAGCCAAAAACATTCAGTACTTC,CSGRLAGGPGAKNIQYF
TRBJ2-3,14,TRBD1,TRBV7-2,NA,TGTGCCAGCATGACAGGACAGGGTTTAGATACGCAGTATTTT,CASMTGQGLDTQYF
TRBJ1-5,17,TRBD1,TRBV5-5,NA,TGTGCCAGCAGCGGCGGGACAGGGTCTTATAGCAATCAGCCCCAGCATTTT,CASSGGTGSYSNQPQHF
TRBJ2-7,16,TRBD2,TRBV28,NA,TGTGCCAGCAGTGGTGCCCTAGCGGGAGGTTCCTACGAGCAGTACTTC,CASSGALAGGSYEQYF
TRBJ2-5,15,TRBD1,TRBV12-3/TRBV12-4,NA,TGTGCCAGCAGTTTGGACAAACAGGGGCGGGAGACCCAGTACTTC,CASSLDKQGRETQYF
TRBJ2-3,16,NA,TRBV20-1,NA,TGCAGTGTCACAGATAGGGCAGTTATTATCACAGATACGCAGTATTTT,CSVTDRAVIITDTQYF
TRBJ2-1,14,TRBD1,TRBV5-5,NA,TGTGCCAGCAGCTTGGGTGGACAGGGCAGTGAGCAGTTCTTC,CASSLGGQGSEQFF
TRBJ2-3,15,NA,TRBV11-2,NA,TGTGCCAGCATCCCCGGTCCCGGGGGAACAGATACGCAGTATTTT,CASIPGPGGTDTQYF
TRBJ2-5,14,NA,TRBV7-2,NA,TGTGCCATACCGGGGTCAGTTAGGGTAGAGACCCAGTACTTC,CAIPGSVRVETQYF
TRBJ2-7,17,TRBD1,TRBV12-3/TRBV12-4,NA,TGTGCCAGCAGTTTATACAGGGGATTCTCGTATCTAGGGGAGCAGTACTTC,CASSLYRGFSYLGEQYF
TRBJ2-1,15,NA,TRBV29-1,few,TGCAGCGTTAAGGGGGAAGGCGGGTCCTACAATGAGCAGTTCTTC,CSVKGEGGSYNEQFF
TRBJ2-1,15,NA,TRBV6-2/TRBV6-3,NA,TGTGCCAGCAGCACTGGACTAGGGGACATAAATGAGCAGTTCTTC,CASSTGLGDINEQFF
TRBJ2-7,14,NA,TRBV9,NA,TGTGCCAGCAGCGTCGGACCGGAGAGGTACGAGCAGTACTTC,CASSVGPERYEQYF
TRBJ2-6,15,NA,TRBV6-6,few,TGTGCCAGCAGTTCAGGGGTAACTGGGGCCAACGTCCTGACTTTC,CASSSGVTGANVLTF
TRBJ2-1,17,TRBD2,TRBV5-1,NA,TGCGCCAGCAGCTTGTCACAGCGGGGGGGCTCCTACAATGAGCAGTTCTTC,CASSLSQRGGSYNEQFF
TRBJ2-6,15,NA,TRBV19,few,TGTGCCAGTAGTATAATACTCCCTGGGGCCAACGTCCTGACTTTC,CASSIILPGANVLTF
TRBJ2-3,13,NA,TRBV29-1,few,TGCAGCGTTGAGGGGAAACTAGCAAATACGCAGTATTTT,CSVEGKLANTQYF
TRBJ2-7,18,NA,TRBV3-1,few,TGTGCCAGCAGCCAAGACAGGGTGGTGGAAAGCCCCTCCTACGAGCAGTACTTC,CASSQDRVVESPSYEQYF
TRBJ2-3,16,TRBD2,TRBV5-5,few,TGTGCCAGCAGCTTGTTGAGGACTAGCGACACAGATACGCAGTATTTT,CASSLLRTSDTDTQYF
TRBJ1-2,16,NA,TRBV5-6,few,TGTGCCAGCAGCTTGGGGTCGGGGACCCTTAACTATGGCTACACCTTC,CASSLGSGTLNYGYTF
TRBJ1-2,16,NA,TRBV15,NA,TGTGCCACCAGCAGAGCCAGGACCGGAGGGCACTATGGCTACACCTTC,CATSRARTGGHYGYTF
TRBJ2-7,15,TRBD2,TRBV5-6,few,TGTGCCAGCAGATCCAGCGGGAGGGGATCCTACGAGCAGTACTTC,CASRSSGRGSYEQYF
TRBJ2-3,16,NA,TRBV7-9,NA,TGTGCCAGCAGCCTCAGGACGACTCCTAGCACAGATACGCAGTATTTT,CASSLRTTPSTDTQYF
TRBJ2-7,15,TRBD2,TRBV11-2,NA,TGTGCCAGCAGCTCGGGGCTAGCGGGAGCGGGCGAGCAGTACTTC,CASSSGLAGAGEQYF
TRBJ2-7,14,NA,TRBV9,NA,TGTGCCAGCAGCGGTGGGACCATTACCAGCGAGCAGTACTTC,CASSGGTITSEQYF
TRBJ2-5,16,TRBD1,TRBV6-2/TRBV6-3,NA,TGTGCCAGCACCAAATTACAACAGGGGTTCGAAGAGACCCAGTACTTC,CASTKLQQGFEETQYF
TRBJ1-5,14,NA,TRBV28,NA,TGTGCCAGCAGTTGGGGGGTGGGCAATCAGCCCCAGCATTTT,CASSWGVGNQPQHF
TRBJ2-7,15,NA,TRBV5-1,few,TGCGCCAGCAGCTTGGCTCGCGGGTACTCCTACGAGCAGTACTTC,CASSLARGYSYEQYF
TRBJ2-7,13,NA,TRBV6-5,few,TGTGCCAGCAGTTATATGGGCGGCTACGAGCAGTACTTC,CASSYMGGYEQYF
TRBJ2-1,15,TRBD2,TRBV6-5,NA,TGTGCCAGCAGTTACTCTCTAGCGGAGACCAATGAGCAGTTCTTC,CASSYSLAETNEQFF
TRBJ2-7,14,TRBD1,TRBV15,NA,TGTGCCACCAGCAGAAGGACAGGGGGCTACGAGCAGTACTTC,CATSRRTGGYEQYF
TRBJ2-6,18,TRBD1,TRBV3-1,NA,TGTGCCAGCAGCGCGGGGACAGGGCCCCTCTCTGGGGCCAACGTCCTGACTTTC,CASSAGTGPLSGANVLTF
TRBJ2-1,17,NA,TRBV28,NA,TGTGCCAGCAGTCCTACGACTAGTACGCCCCTTGGCGATGAGCGGTTCTTC,CASSPTTSTPLGDERFF
TRBJ2-7,13,NA,TRBV6-9,NA,TGTGCCAGCAGTTTCGGACTGCTATACGAGCAGTACTTC,CASSFGLLYEQYF
TRBJ1-2,14,TRBD1,TRBV20-1,NA,TGCAGTGCCACTCACCAGGGGGGGATCTATGGCTACACCTTC,CSATHQGGIYGYTF
TRBJ2-1,12,NA,TRBV5-4,NA,TGTGCCAGCAGCTCTATCCCCCATGAGCAGTTCTTC,CASSSIPHEQFF
TRBJ2-5,16,TRBD1,TRBV28,few,TGTGCCAGCAGTTTACTTAGGAGCAGGGGGCAAGAGACCCAGTACTTC,CASSLLRSRGQETQYF
TRBJ1-5,13,NA,TRBV6-1,few,TGTGCCAGCACAATATATAGCAATCAGCCCCAGCATTTT,CASTIYSNQPQHF
TRBJ2-7,17,NA,TRBV5-1,NA,TGCGCCAGCAGCTTGGAGGCAGGGGAAAATTACTCCTACGAGCAGTACTTC,CASSLEAGENYSYEQYF
TRBJ1-2,12,NA,TRBV20-1,NA,TGCAGTGCTAGATGGGGAGGGGACGGCTACACCTTC,CSARWGGDGYTF
TRBJ2-5,15,NA,TRBV7-6,NA,TGTGCCAGCAGCTTAGCCTGGCGATTTCAAGAGACCCAGTACTTC,CASSLAWRFQETQYF
TRBJ1-2,13,TRBD1,TRBV20-1,NA,TGCAGTGCATCCCAGGGGGATGTGTATGGCTACACCTTC,CSASQGDVYGYTF
TRBJ1-5,14,TRBD1,TRBV12-5,NA,TGTGCTAGTGGGGGACAGGAATCAAATCAGCCCCAGCATTTT,CASGGQESNQPQHF
TRBJ2-5,12,NA,TRBV11-2,many,TGTGCCAGCAGCTGGGTTAGGGAGACCCAGTACTTC,CASSWVRETQYF
TRBJ2-1,15,NA,TRBV7-3,NA,TGTGCCAGCAGCACCATAGCGGAGCCCTACAATGAGCAGTTCTTC,CASSTIAEPYNEQFF
TRBJ1-1,15,NA,TRBV29-1,NA,TGCAGCGTTGATTATGGTCGGCCGATGAACACTGAAGCTTTCTTT,CSVDYGRPMNTEAFF
TRBJ1-2,13,NA,TRBV18,NA,TGTGCCAGCTCACCGGGTCCCAACCATGGCTACACCTTC,CASSPGPNHGYTF
TRBJ2-2,13,NA,TRBV28,NA,TGTGCCAGCAGCAGGGCGAACACCGGGGAGCTGTTTTTT,CASSRANTGELFF